This entry lists 3 T cell receptor beta chains sequenced from one sample in a study of PD-1 blockade in classical Hodgkin lymphoma. Time point indicated: cycle 4 day 1 (C4D1), after less than 7 weeks of nivolumab. Each patient relapsed following autologous stem cell transplantation, and prior brentuximab vedotin exposure differed. The assay was immunoSEQ multiplex PCR, and TCRdb's table has in-frame clones only and misses some. This table holds under 20,000 clones, about 80% found once. The source was peripheral blood mononuclear cells (PBMCs), collected before the fourth cycle of nivolumab. These receptors all stem from a human donor with classical Hodgkin lymphoma.

This rearrangement joins TRBV5-1 to TRBJ1-2, with D unclear. The germline gives CDR1 SGHRS, CDR2 YFSETQ. The CDR3 is 14 residues long. Trimming took 4 bases from V and 8 from J, leaving 18 bases between them. This CDR3 is CASSLKWGTVGYTF. In DNA, the CDR3 is TGCGCCAGCAGCCTAAAATGGGGAACGGTAGGCTACACCTTC.

This clone was counted a few times. This rearrangement joins TRBV29-1 to TRBJ2-2; perhaps TRBD1 as D (6 bases). Per germline, CDR1 SQVTM and CDR2 ANQGSEA. The CDR3 has 15 amino acids. V dropped 8 bases and J dropped 6 bases, with 22 bases sitting between them. The CDR3 coding sequence is TGCAGCCCAACTACCGAGGGGGTGGGATCCGGGGAGCTGTTTTTT. This gives the protein CSPTTEGVGSGELFF.

J is TRBJ1-2 and V is TRBV30, with D possibly being TRBD1 (5 bases). Germline CDR1 reads GTSNPN; CDR2 reads SVGIG (reference sequence). The CDR3 length is 12 residues. Between the trimmed V and J ends, which lost 0 bases and 6 bases, there was a span of 8 bases. In DNA, the CDR3 is TGTGCCTGGAGTGTAGGGACCCATGGCTACACCTTC. It yields the protein CAWSVGTHGYTF.